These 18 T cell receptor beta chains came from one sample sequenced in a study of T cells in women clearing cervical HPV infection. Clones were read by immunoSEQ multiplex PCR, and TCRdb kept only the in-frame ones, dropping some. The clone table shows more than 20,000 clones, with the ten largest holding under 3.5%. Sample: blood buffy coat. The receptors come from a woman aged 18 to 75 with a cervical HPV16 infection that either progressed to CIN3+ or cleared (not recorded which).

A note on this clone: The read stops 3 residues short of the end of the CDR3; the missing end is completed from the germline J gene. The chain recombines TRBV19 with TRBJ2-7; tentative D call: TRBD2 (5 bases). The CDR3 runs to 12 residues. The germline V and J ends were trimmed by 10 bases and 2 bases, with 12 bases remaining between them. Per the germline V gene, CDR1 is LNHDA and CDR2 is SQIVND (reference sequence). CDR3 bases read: TGTGCCACCTCAGACGGGGCCTACGAG. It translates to CATSDGAYE. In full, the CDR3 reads CATSDGAYEQYF.

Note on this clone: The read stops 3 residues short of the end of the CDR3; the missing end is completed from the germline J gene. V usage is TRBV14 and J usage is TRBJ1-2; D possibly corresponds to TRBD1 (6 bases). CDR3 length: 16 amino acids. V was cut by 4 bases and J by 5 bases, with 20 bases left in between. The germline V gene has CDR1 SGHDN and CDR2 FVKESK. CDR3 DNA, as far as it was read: TGTGCCAGCAGCCGAGGGAGCGAGGGGGAGTGGTATGGC. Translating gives CASSRGSEGEWYG. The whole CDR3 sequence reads CASSRGSEGEWYGYTF.

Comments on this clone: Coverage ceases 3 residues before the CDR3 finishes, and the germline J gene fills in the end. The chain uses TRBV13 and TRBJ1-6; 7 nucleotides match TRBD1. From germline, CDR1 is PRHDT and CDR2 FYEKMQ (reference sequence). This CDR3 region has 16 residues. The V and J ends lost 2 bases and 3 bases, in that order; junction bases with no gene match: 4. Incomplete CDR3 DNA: TGTGCCAGCAGCTTACTTGGGACAGACTATAATTCACCC. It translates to CASSLLGTDYNSP. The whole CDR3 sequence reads CASSLLGTDYNSPLHF.

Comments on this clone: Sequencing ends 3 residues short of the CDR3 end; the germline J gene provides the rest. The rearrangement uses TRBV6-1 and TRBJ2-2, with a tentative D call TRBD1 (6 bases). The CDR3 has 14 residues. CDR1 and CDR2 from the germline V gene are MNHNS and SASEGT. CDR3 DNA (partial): TGTGCCAGCGGTGGGGGCCCTGGGGCCAACGTG. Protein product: CASGGGPGANV. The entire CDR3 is CASGGGPGANVLFF.

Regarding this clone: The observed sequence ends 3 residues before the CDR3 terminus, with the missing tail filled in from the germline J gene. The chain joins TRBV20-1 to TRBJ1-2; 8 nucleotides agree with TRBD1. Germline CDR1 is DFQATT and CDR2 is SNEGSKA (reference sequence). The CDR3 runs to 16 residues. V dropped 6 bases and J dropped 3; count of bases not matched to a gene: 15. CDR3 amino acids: CSAPRPGTGDYYGYTF. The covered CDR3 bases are TGCAGTGCCCCACGTCCGGGGACAGGCGACTACTATGGC.

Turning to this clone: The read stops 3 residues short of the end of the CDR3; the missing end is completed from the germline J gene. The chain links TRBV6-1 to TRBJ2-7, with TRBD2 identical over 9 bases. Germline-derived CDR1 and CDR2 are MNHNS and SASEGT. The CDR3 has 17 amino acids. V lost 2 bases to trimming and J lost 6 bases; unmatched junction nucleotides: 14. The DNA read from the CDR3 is TGTGCCAGCAGTGAATTTTGTGTTAGCGGGGGTCCGTGCGAG. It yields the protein CASSEFCVSGGPCE. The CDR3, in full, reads CASSEFCVSGGPCEQYF.

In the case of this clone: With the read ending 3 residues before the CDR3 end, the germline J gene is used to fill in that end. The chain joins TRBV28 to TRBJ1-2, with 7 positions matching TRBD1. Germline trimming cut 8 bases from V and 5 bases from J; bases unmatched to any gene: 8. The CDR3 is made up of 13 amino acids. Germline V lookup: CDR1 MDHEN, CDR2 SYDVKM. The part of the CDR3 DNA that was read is TGTGCCAGCCATACCGGGACAGCATATGGC. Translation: CASHTGTAYG. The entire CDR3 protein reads CASHTGTAYGYTF.

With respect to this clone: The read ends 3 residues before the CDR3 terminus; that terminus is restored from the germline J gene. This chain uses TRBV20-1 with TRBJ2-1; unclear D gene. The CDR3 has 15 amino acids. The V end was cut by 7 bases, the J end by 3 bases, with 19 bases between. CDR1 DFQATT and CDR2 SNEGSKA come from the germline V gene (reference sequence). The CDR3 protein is CSVPPRAHVYNEQFF. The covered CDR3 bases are TGCAGTGTTCCGCCGCGAGCCCACGTCTACAATGAG.

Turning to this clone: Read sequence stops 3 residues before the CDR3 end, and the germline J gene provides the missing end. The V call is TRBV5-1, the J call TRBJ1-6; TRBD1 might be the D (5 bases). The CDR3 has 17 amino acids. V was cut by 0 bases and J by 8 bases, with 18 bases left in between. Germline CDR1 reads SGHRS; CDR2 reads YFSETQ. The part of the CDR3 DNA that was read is TGCGCCAGCAGCTTGGATGGAGTGCGGGGGGGGGATTCACCC. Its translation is CASSLDGVRGGDSP. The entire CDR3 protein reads CASSLDGVRGGDSPLHF.

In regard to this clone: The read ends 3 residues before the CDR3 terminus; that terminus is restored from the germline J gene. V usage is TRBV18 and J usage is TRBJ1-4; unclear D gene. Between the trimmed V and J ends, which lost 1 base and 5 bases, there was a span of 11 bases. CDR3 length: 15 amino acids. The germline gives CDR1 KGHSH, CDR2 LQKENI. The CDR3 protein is CASSPREVPNEKLFF. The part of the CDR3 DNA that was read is TGTGCCAGCTCACCACGAGAGGTGCCGAATGAAAAA.

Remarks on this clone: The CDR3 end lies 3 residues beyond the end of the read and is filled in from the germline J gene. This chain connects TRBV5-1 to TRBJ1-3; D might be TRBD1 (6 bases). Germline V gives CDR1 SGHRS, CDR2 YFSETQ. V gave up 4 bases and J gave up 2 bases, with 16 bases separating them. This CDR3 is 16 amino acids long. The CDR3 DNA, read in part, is TGCGCCAGCAGCGACGACAGGCAAGCAGCTGGAAACACC. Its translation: CASSDDRQAAGNT. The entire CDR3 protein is CASSDDRQAAGNTIYF. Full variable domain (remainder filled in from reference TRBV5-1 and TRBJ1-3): KAGVTQTPRYLIKTRGQQVTLSCSPISGHRSVSWYQQTPGQGLQFLFEYFSETQRNKGNFPGRFSGRQFSNSRSEMNVSTLELGDSALYLCASSDDRQAAGNTIYFGEGSWLTVV.

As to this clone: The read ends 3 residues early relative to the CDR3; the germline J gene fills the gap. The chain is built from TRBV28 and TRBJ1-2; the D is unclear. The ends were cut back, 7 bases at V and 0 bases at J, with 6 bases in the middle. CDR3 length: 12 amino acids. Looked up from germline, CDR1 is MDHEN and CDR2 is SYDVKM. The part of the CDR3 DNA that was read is TGTGCCAGCACCGGGGCTAACTATGGC. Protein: CASTGANYG. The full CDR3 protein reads CASTGANYGYTF.

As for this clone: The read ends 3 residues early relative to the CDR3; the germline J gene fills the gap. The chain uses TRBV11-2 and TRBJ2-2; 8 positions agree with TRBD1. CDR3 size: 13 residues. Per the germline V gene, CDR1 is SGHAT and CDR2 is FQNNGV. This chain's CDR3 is CASSSGTGEKLFF. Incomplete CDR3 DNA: TGTGCCAGCAGCTCCGGGACAGGAGAAAAG.

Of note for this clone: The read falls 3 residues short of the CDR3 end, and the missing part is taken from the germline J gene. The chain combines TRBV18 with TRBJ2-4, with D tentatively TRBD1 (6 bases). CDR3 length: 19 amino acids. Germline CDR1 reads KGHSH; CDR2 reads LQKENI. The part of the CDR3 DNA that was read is TGTGCCAGCTCACCACGGCCCGGGACCTACAGGGCTCGGAACTATGGT. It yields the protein CASSPRPGTYRARNYG. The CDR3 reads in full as CASSPRPGTYRARNYGQYF.

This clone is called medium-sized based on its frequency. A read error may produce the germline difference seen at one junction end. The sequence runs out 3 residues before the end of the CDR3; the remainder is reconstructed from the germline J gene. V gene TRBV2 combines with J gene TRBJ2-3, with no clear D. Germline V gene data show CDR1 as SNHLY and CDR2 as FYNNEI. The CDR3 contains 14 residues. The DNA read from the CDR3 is TGTGCCAGCAGCGAAGTTCTTAGCACAGATACG. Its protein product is CASSEVLSTDT. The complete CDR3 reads CASSEVLSTDTQYF.

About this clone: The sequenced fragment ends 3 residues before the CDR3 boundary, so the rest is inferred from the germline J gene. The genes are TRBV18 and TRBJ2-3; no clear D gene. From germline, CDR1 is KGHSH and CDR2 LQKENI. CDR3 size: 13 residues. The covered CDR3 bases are TGTGCCAGCTCATCTACCGAATCCGAGCCG. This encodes CASSSTESEP. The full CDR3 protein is CASSSTESEPQYF.

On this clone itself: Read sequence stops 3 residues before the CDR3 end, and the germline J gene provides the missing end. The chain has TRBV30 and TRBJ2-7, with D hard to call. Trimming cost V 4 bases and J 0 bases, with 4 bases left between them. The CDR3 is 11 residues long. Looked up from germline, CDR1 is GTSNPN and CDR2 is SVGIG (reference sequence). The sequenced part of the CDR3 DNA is TGTGCCTGGACTAGCTCCTACGAG. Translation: CAWTSSYE. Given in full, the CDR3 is CAWTSSYEQYF.

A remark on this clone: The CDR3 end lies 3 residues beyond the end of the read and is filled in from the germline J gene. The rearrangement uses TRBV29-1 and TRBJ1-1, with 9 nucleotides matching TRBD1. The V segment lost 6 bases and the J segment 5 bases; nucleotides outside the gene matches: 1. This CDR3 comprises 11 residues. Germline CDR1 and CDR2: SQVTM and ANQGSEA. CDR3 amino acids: CSVDRGTEAFF. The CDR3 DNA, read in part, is TGCAGCGTGGACAGGGGTACTGAA.